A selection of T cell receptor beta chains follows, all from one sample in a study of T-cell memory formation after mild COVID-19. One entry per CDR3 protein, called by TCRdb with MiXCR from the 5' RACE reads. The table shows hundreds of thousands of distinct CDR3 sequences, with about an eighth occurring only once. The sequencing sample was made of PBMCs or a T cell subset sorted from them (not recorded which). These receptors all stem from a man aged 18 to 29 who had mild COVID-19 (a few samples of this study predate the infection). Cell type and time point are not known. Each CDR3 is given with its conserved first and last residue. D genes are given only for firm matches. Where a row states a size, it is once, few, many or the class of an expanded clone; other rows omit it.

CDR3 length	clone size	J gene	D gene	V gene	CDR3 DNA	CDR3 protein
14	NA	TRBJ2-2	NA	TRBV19	TGTGCCAGTAGTTGGGGTGCGAACACCGGGGAGCTGTTTTTT	CASSWGANTGELFF
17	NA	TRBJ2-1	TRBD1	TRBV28	TGTGCCAGCAGTTCGCATTCCGGACAGGGGGGCTACAATGAGCAGTTCTTC	CASSSHSGQGGYNEQFF
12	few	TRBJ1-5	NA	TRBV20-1	TGCAGTGCTAGAGCGCAGAATCAGCCCCAGCATTTT	CSARAQNQPQHF
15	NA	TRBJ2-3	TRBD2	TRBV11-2	TGTGCCAGCAGCTTAGCCGGGAGGGCGGGAGATACGCAGTATTTT	CASSLAGRAGDTQYF
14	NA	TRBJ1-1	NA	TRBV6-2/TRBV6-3	TGTGCCAGCAGTTACGAAACAGCGAACACTGAAGCTTTCTTT	CASSYETANTEAFF
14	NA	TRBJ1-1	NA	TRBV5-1	TGCGCCAGCAGCTTGGCGGTAGAGAACACTGAAGCTTTCTTT	CASSLAVENTEAFF
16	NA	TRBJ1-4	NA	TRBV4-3	TGCGCCAGCAGCCAAGATCCGCAGGGTCGTCGGGAAAAACTGTTTTTT	CASSQDPQGRREKLFF
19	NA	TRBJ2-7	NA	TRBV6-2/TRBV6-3	TGTGCCAGCAGTGGCCCCGCAGCATGGTTGGGGGCAGCCTCATACGAGCAGTACTTC	CASSGPAAWLGAASYEQYF
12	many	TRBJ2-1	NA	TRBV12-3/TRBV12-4	TGTGCCAGCAGTTTCCAAGGGTATGAGCAGTTCTTC	CASSFQGYEQFF
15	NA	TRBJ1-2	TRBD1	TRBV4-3	TGCGCCAGCAGCCAAGCGGCAGGGGGCTACTATGGCTACACCTTC	CASSQAAGGYYGYTF
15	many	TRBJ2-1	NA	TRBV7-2	TGTGCCAGCGGCGCAGACGGGAGCTCCTACAATGAGCAGTTCTTC	CASGADGSSYNEQFF
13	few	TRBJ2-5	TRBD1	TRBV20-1	TGCAGTGCTAGGCCAGGGGGAAAAGAGACCCAGTACTTC	CSARPGGKETQYF
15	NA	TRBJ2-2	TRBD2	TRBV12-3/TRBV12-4	TGTGCCACCAGAAGGACTAGCGGGGGGTATGGGGAGCTGTTTTTT	CATRRTSGGYGELFF
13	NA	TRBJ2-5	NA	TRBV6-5	TGTGCCAGCAGCCTCAGGGCCCGAGAGACCCAGTACTTC	CASSLRARETQYF
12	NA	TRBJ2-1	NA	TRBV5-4	TGTGCCAGCAGCCCCGGTCAACCAGCGGAGTTCTTC	CASSPGQPAEFF
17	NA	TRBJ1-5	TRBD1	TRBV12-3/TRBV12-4	TGTGCCAGCAGCAATACAGGGGGCAGAGCTAGCAATCAGCCCCAGCATTTT	CASSNTGGRASNQPQHF
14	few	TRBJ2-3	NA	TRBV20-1	TGCAGTGCACCTTTCGGGCAGCCCACAGATACGCAGTATTTT	CSAPFGQPTDTQYF
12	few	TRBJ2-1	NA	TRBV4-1	TGCGCCAGCAGCCCAGCGTACGATGAGCAGTTCTTC	CASSPAYDEQFF
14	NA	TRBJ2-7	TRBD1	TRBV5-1	TGCGCCAGCTCCGTTTACAGGGGGCTCTACGAGCAGTACTTC	CASSVYRGLYEQYF
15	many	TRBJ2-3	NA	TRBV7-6	TGTGCCAGCAGCTTACGGCAAGACAGCACAGATACGCAGTATTTT	CASSLRQDSTDTQYF
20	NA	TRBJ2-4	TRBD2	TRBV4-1	TGCGCCAGCAGCCAACTCCCCCGGACTAGCGGGCTAAAATCCAAAAACATTCAGTACTTC	CASSQLPRTSGLKSKNIQYF
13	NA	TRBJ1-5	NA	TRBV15	TGTGCCACCAGCAGTTATTCTGCTCAGCCCCAGCATTTT	CATSSYSAQPQHF
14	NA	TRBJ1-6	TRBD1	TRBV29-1	TGCAGCGTTCAGCTGGAGACAGGGTCTTCACCCCTCCACTTT	CSVQLETGSSPLHF
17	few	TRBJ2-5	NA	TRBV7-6	TGTGCCAGCAGCACACCCGGGGGACCCTGGGCGGGGGAGACCCAGTACTTC	CASSTPGGPWAGETQYF
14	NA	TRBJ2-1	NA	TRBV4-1	TGCGCCAGCAGCCAAGTAGGTGGGGGTGGCGAGCAGTTCTTC	CASSQVGGGGEQFF
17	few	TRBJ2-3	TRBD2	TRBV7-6	TGTGCCAGCAGCATGGGACTAGCGGGTTCTAGCACAGATACGCAGTATTTT	CASSMGLAGSSTDTQYF